This T cell receptor (beta chain) was identified during a study of T cell repertoires in cytomegalovirus infection. Germline V gene data show CDR1 as SGHTA and CDR2 as FQGNSA. The J segment lost 3 bases and the V segment lost 5 bases, leaving 15 bases of the junction unmatched. The CDR3 runs to 18 residues. TCRdb reprocessed the reads with MiXCR, giving one entry per CDR3 protein. The repertoire holds about 250,000 distinct CDR3 sequences, with 6.5% as singletons. In this sample, this clonotype turned up many times. The source of this sequence is a human donor in good health (CMV status not recorded). Some clones in this sample may be carry-over from other donors' samples. Sequences were obtained from PBMCs. The chain links TRBV7-2 to TRBJ2-4, with TRBD1 matching over 8 bases. For the CDR3, the DNA is TGTGCCAGCAGCCCTGCTGGTCGGGACAGGCCTCTCAAAAACATTCAGTACTTC. Protein: CASSPAGRDRPLKNIQYF.